This TCR beta chain came from a study of cytomegalovirus exposure and HLA in healthy donors. With 60 Vbeta and 13 Jbeta primers, the PCR was carried out. Libraries were prepared by immunoSEQ multiplex PCR; TCRdb keeps only in-frame clonotypes and omits some of them. Seen here are over 200,000 clones, approximately 84% observed once, and the top ten hold approximately 0.5%. General study findings and limits: Later examination showed HLA-associated TCR beta chains had greater clonal expansion than equally common others. HLA restriction was apparent for most CMV-associated TCR beta chains in a later analysis. Three chains linked to CMV were shown in vitro to be specific for CMV antigens.

The germline CDR1 and CDR2 sequences are LGHNA and YNFKEQ. The V and J ends lost 4 bases and 3 bases respectively, with 9 bases between them. This CDR3 has 14 residues. This clone showed up just a few times. Its antigen remains unknown. This rearrangement joins TRBV4-2 to TRBJ1-4; D not certain. Sample: PBMCs. The receptor was isolated from a woman aged 40 to 50 in good health and CMV-seronegative. Here the CDR3 reads CASSLAQSNEKLFF. The CDR3 region has the DNA TGTGCCAGCAGCCTCGCCCAGTCTAATGAAAAACTGTTTTTT.